This T cell receptor beta chain was observed in a study of CXCR3-negative and CXCR3-positive naive CD8 T cells. The CD45RO-CCR7+CD27+CD95- phenotype denoted naive CD8+ T cells. In the case of this clonotype: The antigen remains undetermined.

The authors prepared UMI-labeled TRB cDNA libraries by 5' RACE. Each CDR3 protein gets one entry in TCRdb, which reprocessed the 5' RACE reads and gives no DNA. Recorded for this sample: roughly 24,000 distinct CDR3 sequences. The CDR3 totals 13 residues. Per germline, CDR1 SGHVS and CDR2 FQNEAQ. Broader study findings: Diversity ran similarly high across both naive subsets but far lower in memory CD8+ cells.

The gene calls are TRBV7-8 and TRBJ1-1; TCRdb reports TRBD1, a call that lacks DNA to check it against. The material sequenced was naive CXCR3- CD8+ T cells from blood. Subset described: CD45RO-CCR7+CD27+CD95- naive CD8+ T cells lacking CXCR3 (TNR3-). This receptor was identified in a human donor in good health. Some clones in this sample may be carry-over from other donors' samples. Here the CDR3 reads CASTMGGGAEAFF.